The 18 T cell receptor beta chains in this list originate from one sample, sequenced in a study of tumor and adjacent non-tumor tissue in lung cancer. This sample's RNA came from whole unsorted tissue. Three rounds of nested PCR, following a modified ARM-PCR protocol, produced the TCRbeta library. Each CDR3 protein is one row after TCRdb ran MiXCR on the multiplex PCR reads. The data show approximately 150,000 distinct CDR3 sequences, around 61% seen once. Sequencing was carried out using lung tumor tissue. Source of these receptors: a man aged 55 to 70 with small cell lung cancer.

Details on this clonotype: Lacking the conserved final phenylalanine or tryptophan, this CDR3 likely reflects a read error. The chain is built from TRBV20-1 and TRBJ1-6; D is possibly TRBD1 (5 bases). The CDR3 is 15 residues long. Germline CDR1 and CDR2: DFQATT and SNEGSKA (reference sequence). The ends were cut back, 8 bases at V and 10 bases at J, with 24 bases in the middle. The CDR3 loop reads CSTQDRQVRGSPLHC. CDR3 DNA sequence: TGCAGTACTCAAGATAGGCAGGTGCGGGGGTCACCCCTCCACTGT.

This clonotype was picked up a small number of times. The rearrangement links TRBV7-8 to TRBJ1-1; D is ambiguous. The CDR3 loop spans 13 amino acids. The germline CDR1 and CDR2 sequences are SGHVS and FQNEAQ. V was trimmed by 2 bases and J by 3 bases, leaving 7 bases between them. The CDR3 loop reads CASSLLEDTEAFF. The CDR3 DNA is TGTGCCAGCAGCTTATTAGAGGACACTGAAGCTTTCTTT.

There are many counts of this clonotype. The chain has TRBV4-2 and TRBJ2-7; 7 nucleotides align to TRBD1. CDR1 and CDR2 from the germline V gene are LGHNA and YNFKEQ. The CDR3 has 14 residues. The trim removed 4 bases at V and 4 bases at J, leaving 7 bases unmatched. Written as DNA, the CDR3 is TGTGCCAGCAGCCCCACCGGGACAGCATACGAGCAGTACTTC. It codes for CASSPTGTAYEQYF.

This clonotype occurred a few times. This chain links TRBV5-6 with TRBJ1-2; 8 bases are a match to TRBD1. The trim removed 4 bases at V and 4 bases at J, leaving 12 bases unmatched. The CDR3 sequence is 16 residues long. Germline V gene sequence: CDR1 SGHDT, CDR2 YYEEEE. The CDR3 sequence: CASSPEGQGFFYGYTF. DNA of the CDR3: TGTGCCAGCAGCCCCGAAGGACAGGGTTTTTTCTATGGCTACACCTTC.

As regards this clonotype: Compared with germline, one end of the junction differs, possibly owing to a read error. This sequence joins TRBV6-6 and TRBJ2-7; 7 bases match TRBD1. CDR1 and CDR2 (germline): MNHNY, SVGAGI (reference sequence). CDR3 length equals 15 residues. The CDR3 DNA is TGTGCCAGCAGATCGGACAGGCTCGGCGCCTACGAGCACTACTTC. Its protein product is CASRSDRLGAYEHYF.

As for this clonotype: The conserved closing phenylalanine or tryptophan is absent in this CDR3, likely reflecting a read error. The J gene is TRBJ1-5, the V gene TRBV20-1; the D is unclear. The germline V gene has CDR1 DFQATT and CDR2 SNEGSKA (reference sequence). This CDR3 comprises 14 residues. As DNA, the CDR3 is TGCAATGCTAGAGAACACGGGGGCAATCAGCCCCAGCATGTT. Its protein product is CNAREHGGNQPQHV.

This chain joins TRBV29-1 and TRBJ2-1; D perhaps matches TRBD2 (7 bases). CDR3 size: 15 residues. V dropped 5 bases and J dropped 4 bases, with 18 bases sitting between them. CDR1 and CDR2 (germline): SQVTM, ANQGSEA. The CDR3 coding sequence is TGCAGCGTTCAAGGGGGACTATTGGCTTACAATGAGCAGTTCTTC. Protein sequence: CSVQGGLLAYNEQFF.

V usage is TRBV5-5 and J usage is TRBJ1-5; D may be TRBD1 (6 bases). Trimming removed 4 bases from V and 5 bases from J, with 10 bases in between. The CDR3 contains 13 residues. Germline V gives CDR1 SGHKS, CDR2 YYEKEE (reference sequence). Here the CDR3 reads CASSTGWDQPQHF. For the CDR3, the DNA is TGTGCCAGCAGCACAGGGTGGGATCAGCCCCAGCATTTT. The variable domain in full, with the rest retrieved from reference TRBV5-5 and TRBJ1-5, is DAGVTQSPTHLIKTRGQQVTLRCSPISGHKSVSWYQQVLGQGPQFIFQYYEKEERGRGNFPDRFSARQFPNYSSELNVNALLLGDSALYLCASSTGWDQPQHFGDGTRLSIL.

About this clonotype: One base away lies a much larger clone, so this may be a sequencing read error. The V gene is TRBV4-1, the J gene TRBJ2-1; 8 bases line up with TRBD1. Germline lookup yields CDR1 MGHRA and CDR2 YSYEKL. Trimming at V came to 4 bases and at J to 16 bases, leaving 12 bases not matched to a gene. This CDR3 has 13 residues. Here the CDR3 DNA reads TGCGCCAGCAGCCTAGCGACCGGGACAGGAAAATTCTTC. This gives the protein CASSLATGTGKFF.

Regarding this clonotype: One end of the junction fails to match germline, which may point to a read error. The chain employs TRBV4-1 and TRBJ2-1; 9 nucleotides line up with TRBD1. The CDR3 covers 15 residues. Germline V gene sequence: CDR1 MGHRA, CDR2 YSYEKL. The CDR3 loop reads CTSSHRQGERCEQFF. The DNA of the CDR3 is TGCACCAGCAGCCACCGACAGGGGGAAAGGTGTGAGCAGTTCTTC.

This rearrangement joins TRBV28 to TRBJ1-5; D perhaps matches TRBD1 (5 bases). Germline CDR1 and CDR2: MDHEN and SYDVKM. The CDR3 covers 16 residues. V lost 6 bases and J 0 bases, leaving 15 bases between the germline ends. The CDR3 bases are TGTGCCAGCAGACGGGCAGGGAGCTATAGCAATCAGCCCCAGCATTTT. Translating gives CASRRAGSYSNQPQHF.

Note on this clonotype: A junction end diverges from the germline sequence, so it may reflect a read error. The chain combines TRBV6-5 with TRBJ2-1; 8 positions agree with TRBD2. This CDR3 has 15 residues. Germline V gives CDR1 MNHEY, CDR2 SVGAGI. CDR3 nucleotide sequence: TGTGCCAGCAGTCCAGCGGGAGAGGGTCGCAATGAGCAGTATTTC. As protein: CASSPAGEGRNEQYF.

With regard to this clonotype: A much more abundant neighbour one base away suggests this may be a read error. The genes are TRBV29-1 and TRBJ2-1; D call uncertain. The V gene lost 4 bases and the J gene lost 9 bases, with 16 bases spanning the gap. CDR3 size: 13 residues. Germline V lookup: CDR1 SQVTM, CDR2 ANQGSEA. The DNA of the CDR3 is TGCAGCGTTGGACCAATGAGTCCTGGTGAGCAGTTCTTC. As protein: CSVGPMSPGEQFF.

The CDR3 sequence: CASSERGTQYF. CDR3 DNA sequence: TGTGCCAGCAGTGAAAGGGGGACCCAGTACTTC. The V gene is TRBV6-1, the J gene TRBJ2-5; maybe TRBD1 (5 bases). V dropped 2 bases and J dropped 7 bases, with 5 bases sitting between them. There are 11 residues in the CDR3. The germline V gene encodes CDR1 MNHNS and CDR2 SASEGT.

This clonotype was counted once. The gene calls are TRBV24-1 and TRBJ2-2, with 8 bases lining up with TRBD1. The CDR3 extends over 16 amino acids. From germline, CDR1 is KGHDR and CDR2 SFDVKD. V shed 3 bases, J shed 15 bases, and the junction held 17 bases outside the gene matches. This chain's CDR3 is CATSDQWTGITGKLFF. CDR3 nucleotides: TGTGCCACCAGTGATCAATGGACAGGGATCACCGGGAAGTTGTTTTTT.

The genes are TRBV29-1 and TRBJ1-2; the match to TRBD1 covers 7 bases. Germline CDR1 reads SQVTM; CDR2 reads ANQGSEA. CDR3 length equals 12 residues. The CDR3 DNA follows: TGCAGGGTCGGTGGGGACAGTTATGGCTACACCTTC. As protein: CRVGGDSYGYTF.

A note on this clonotype: Its ends do not fully match the called genes, so a read error is possible. This chain links TRBV6-1 with TRBJ2-2; D might be TRBD1 (6 bases). The CDR3 contains 15 residues. CDR1 MNHNS and CDR2 SASEGT come from the germline V gene. CDR3 in amino acids: CTSSEWGPVTGELFF. The DNA of the CDR3 is TGTACCAGCAGTGAGTGGGGGCCGGTCACCGGGGAGCTGTTTTTT.

In its sample, this clonotype was seen a few times. The J gene is TRBJ2-3, the V gene TRBV29-1, with TRBD2 as a possible D gene (6 bases). V lost 7 bases and J 6 bases, leaving 14 bases between the germline ends. Germline assignment: CDR1 SQVTM and CDR2 ANQGSEA. The CDR3 extends over 12 amino acids. For the CDR3, the DNA is TGCAGCGCCGAAGGGACTGGTGATACGCAGTATTTT. It codes for CSAEGTGDTQYF.